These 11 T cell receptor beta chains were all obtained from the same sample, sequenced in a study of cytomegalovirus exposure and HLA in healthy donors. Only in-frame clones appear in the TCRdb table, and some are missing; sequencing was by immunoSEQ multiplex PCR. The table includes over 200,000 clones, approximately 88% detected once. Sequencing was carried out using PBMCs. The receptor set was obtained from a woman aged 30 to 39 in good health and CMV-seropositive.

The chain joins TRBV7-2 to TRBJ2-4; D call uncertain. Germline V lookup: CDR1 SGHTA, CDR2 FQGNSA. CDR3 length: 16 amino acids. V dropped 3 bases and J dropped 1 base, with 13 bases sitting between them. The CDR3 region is CASSFERTVAKNIQYF. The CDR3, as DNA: TGTGCCAGCAGCTTCGAGAGGACCGTCGCCAAAAACATTCAGTACTTC.

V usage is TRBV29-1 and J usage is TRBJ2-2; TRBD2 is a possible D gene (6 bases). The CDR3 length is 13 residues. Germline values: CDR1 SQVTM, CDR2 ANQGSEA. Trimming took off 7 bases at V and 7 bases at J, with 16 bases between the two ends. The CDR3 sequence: CSAAGTLNGELFF. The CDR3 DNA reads TGCAGCGCCGCCGGGACTCTGAACGGGGAGCTGTTTTTT.

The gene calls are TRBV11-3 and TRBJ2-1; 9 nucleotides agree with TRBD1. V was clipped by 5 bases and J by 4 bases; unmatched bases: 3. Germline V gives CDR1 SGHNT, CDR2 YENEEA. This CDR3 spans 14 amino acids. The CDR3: CASSGGTGYNEQFF. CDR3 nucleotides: TGTGCCAGCAGCGGAGGGACAGGGTACAATGAGCAGTTCTTC.

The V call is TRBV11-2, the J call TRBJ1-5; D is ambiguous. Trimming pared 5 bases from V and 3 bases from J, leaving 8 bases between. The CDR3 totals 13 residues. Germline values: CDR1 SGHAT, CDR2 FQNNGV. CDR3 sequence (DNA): TGTGCCAGCAGCCTAGGGAACAATCAGCCCCAGCATTTT. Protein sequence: CASSLGNNQPQHF.

The CDR3 DNA sequence: TGTGCCAGCAGCCGGGGCTCTCTGGGGGGCTACACCTTC. Its translation is CASSRGSLGGYTF. This chain uses TRBV27 with TRBJ1-2; D is possibly TRBD1 (5 bases). Germline loops: CDR1 MNHEY, CDR2 SMNVEV (reference sequence). CDR3 length equals 13 residues. Trimming stripped 6 bases from V and 8 bases from J, with 16 bases between.

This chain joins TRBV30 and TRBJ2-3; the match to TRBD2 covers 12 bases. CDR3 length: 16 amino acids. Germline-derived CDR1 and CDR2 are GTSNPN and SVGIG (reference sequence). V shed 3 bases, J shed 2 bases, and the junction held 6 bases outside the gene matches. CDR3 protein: CAWSQGTSGHTDTQYF. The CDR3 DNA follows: TGTGCCTGGAGCCAAGGGACTAGCGGGCACACAGATACGCAGTATTTT.

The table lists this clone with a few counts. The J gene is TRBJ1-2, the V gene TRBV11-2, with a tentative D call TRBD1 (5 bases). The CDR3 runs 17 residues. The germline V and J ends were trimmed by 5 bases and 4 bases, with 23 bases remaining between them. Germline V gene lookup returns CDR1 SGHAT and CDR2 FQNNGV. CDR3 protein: CASSPGTWGEGLYGYTF. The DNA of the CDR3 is TGTGCCAGCAGCCCCGGGACGTGGGGGGAGGGCCTCTATGGCTACACCTTC.

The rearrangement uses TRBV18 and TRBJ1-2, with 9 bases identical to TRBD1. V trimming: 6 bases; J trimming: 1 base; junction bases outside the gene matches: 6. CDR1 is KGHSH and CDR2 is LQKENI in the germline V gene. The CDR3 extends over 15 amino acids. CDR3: CASSGTGLLNYGYTF. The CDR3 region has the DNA TGTGCCAGCTCCGGGACAGGGCTCCTTAACTATGGCTACACCTTC.

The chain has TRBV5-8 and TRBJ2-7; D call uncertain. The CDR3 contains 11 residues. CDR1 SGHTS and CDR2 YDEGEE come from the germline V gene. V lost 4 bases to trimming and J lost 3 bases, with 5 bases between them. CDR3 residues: CASSEDYEQYF. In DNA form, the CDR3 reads TGTGCCAGCAGCGAGGACTACGAGCAGTACTTC.

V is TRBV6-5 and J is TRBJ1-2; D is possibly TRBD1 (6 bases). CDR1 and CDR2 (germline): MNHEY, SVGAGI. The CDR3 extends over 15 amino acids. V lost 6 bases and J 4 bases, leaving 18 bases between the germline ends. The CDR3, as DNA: TGTGCCAGCAGCAAAGACAGGTTGTACTTCTATGGCTACACCTTC. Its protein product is CASSKDRLYFYGYTF.

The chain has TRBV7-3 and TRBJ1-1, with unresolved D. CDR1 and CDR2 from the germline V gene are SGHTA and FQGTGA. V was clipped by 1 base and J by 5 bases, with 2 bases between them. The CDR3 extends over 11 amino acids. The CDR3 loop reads CASSLRTEAFF. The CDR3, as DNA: TGTGCCAGCAGCTTAAGGACTGAAGCTTTCTTT.